These T cell receptor beta chains were read from a single sample in a study of T-cell memory formation after mild COVID-19. TCRdb re-analysed the 5' RACE reads in MiXCR, keeping a single row per CDR3 protein. The repertoire holds roughly 150,000 distinct CDR3 sequences, with around 13% as singletons. The sequencing input was PBMCs or a T cell subset sorted from them (not recorded which). The source of these receptors is an adult woman who had mild COVID-19 (a few samples of this study predate the infection). Cell type and time point are not known. Both conserved end residues are part of each CDR3. D genes are given only for firm matches. Clone size, where shown, is once, few, many, or a class for clones that have expanded.

J	V	size	D	CDR3	DNA
TRBJ2-5	TRBV5-6	.	.	CASSFSLGIQPQETQYF	TGTGCCAGCAGCTTTTCTTTAGGGATTCAGCCCCAAGAGACCCAGTACTTC
TRBJ2-7	TRBV29-1	.	TRBD2	CSVVPRFGGAYEQYF	TGCAGCGTTGTTCCCCGCTTCGGGGGGGCCTACGAGCAGTACTTC
TRBJ2-2	TRBV24-1	few	.	CATSERGHRPTGELFF	TGTGCCACCAGTGAGCGAGGACACCGCCCCACCGGGGAGCTGTTTTTT
TRBJ2-5	TRBV6-6	.	.	CASSRKGETQYF	TGTGCCAGCAGTCGGAAGGGAGAGACCCAGTACTTC
TRBJ1-3	TRBV12-3/TRBV12-4	.	TRBD1	CASSRQGISGNTIYF	TGTGCCAGCAGTCGACAGGGGATCTCTGGAAACACCATATATTTT
TRBJ2-7	TRBV5-1	few	.	CASSWIADYEQYF	TGCGCCAGCAGCTGGATAGCGGACTACGAGCAGTACTTC
TRBJ2-2	TRBV6-6	few	TRBD2	CASSRSGGANTGELFF	TGTGCCAGCAGTCGTAGCGGGGGGGCGAACACCGGGGAGCTGTTTTTT
TRBJ2-2	TRBV19	.	.	CASCIGRGSTGELFF	TGTGCCAGTTGTATAGGAAGGGGCAGCACCGGGGAGCTGTTTTTT
TRBJ2-7	TRBV18	.	.	CASSPYSRYEQYF	TGTGCCAGCTCACCCTATTCGAGGTACGAGCAGTACTTC
TRBJ1-6	TRBV12-3/TRBV12-4	.	.	CASSLVRAPLHF	TGTGCCAGCAGTTTAGTTCGGGCACCCCTCCACTTT
TRBJ2-1	TRBV11-2	.	.	CASSPDYLQIVYNEQFF	TGTGCCAGCAGCCCGGACTACCTCCAGATTGTCTACAATGAGCAGTTCTTC
TRBJ2-3	TRBV23-1	few	.	CASSQSRRDCTDTQYF	TGCGCCAGCAGTCAATCCCGGAGGGATTGCACAGATACGCAGTATTTT
TRBJ2-1	TRBV20-1	few	TRBD2	CSASSGSHYNEQFF	TGCAGTGCTTCCAGCGGGAGTCACTACAATGAGCAGTTCTTC
TRBJ2-7	TRBV3-1	few	.	CASSQEGLETVGHEQYF	TGTGCCAGCAGCCAAGAAGGTCTGGAGACAGTCGGTCACGAGCAGTACTTC
TRBJ2-7	TRBV9	few	.	CASSETSRGGYYEQYF	TGTGCCAGCAGCGAAACATCCAGGGGAGGATACTACGAGCAGTACTTC
TRBJ2-3	TRBV5-1	.	.	CASSSNAVEDTQYF	TGCGCCAGCAGCTCCAACGCGGTTGAAGATACGCAGTATTTT
TRBJ2-1	TRBV6-5	.	TRBD2	CASSASGGARGEQFF	TGTGCCAGCAGTGCTAGCGGGGGGGCCAGGGGTGAGCAGTTCTTC
TRBJ2-1	TRBV10-3	few	.	CAIAGPPGHEQFF	TGTGCCATTGCGGGACCCCCTGGCCATGAGCAGTTCTTC
TRBJ2-1	TRBV30	.	TRBD1	CAWSRQGRLGQFF	TGTGCCTGGAGTCGACAGGGCAGATTAGGGCAGTTCTTC
TRBJ2-7	TRBV19	.	TRBD1	CASKGTGGYEQYF	TGTGCCAGTAAGGGGACAGGGGGATACGAGCAGTACTTC
TRBJ2-1	TRBV11-3	.	TRBD1	CASSRAGTGSLNEQFF	TGTGCCAGCAGCCGAGCCGGGACAGGGAGTCTCAATGAGCAGTTCTTC
TRBJ2-3	TRBV14	.	TRBD2	CASSRGTSGTPDTQYF	TGTGCCAGCAGCCGCGGGACTAGCGGGACACCAGATACGCAGTATTTT
TRBJ2-3	TRBV6-6	.	.	CASSYNWGFTDTQYF	TGTGCCAGCAGTTACAACTGGGGATTCACAGATACGCAGTATTTT
TRBJ2-3	TRBV6-2/TRBV6-3	.	TRBD2	CASSYGAGDTDTQYF	TGTGCCAGCAGTTACGGGGCGGGGGACACAGATACGCAGTATTTT
TRBJ2-6	TRBV5-6	few	TRBD1	CASSSKQGHSGANVLTF	TGTGCCAGCAGCTCCAAACAGGGGCACTCTGGGGCCAACGTCCTGACTTTC
TRBJ2-7	TRBV20-1	few	.	CSARVNQGPYEQYF	TGCAGTGCTAGAGTTAATCAGGGACCCTACGAGCAGTACTTC
TRBJ2-3	TRBV7-3	many	.	CASSLNYFPDGAGTDTQYF	TGTGCCAGCAGCTTAAATTATTTTCCGGACGGAGCAGGCACAGATACGCAGTATTTT
TRBJ2-1	TRBV12-3/TRBV12-4	.	.	CASSLSGVKQFF	TGTGCCAGCAGTTTGTCGGGGGTGAAGCAGTTCTTC
TRBJ1-2	TRBV2	few	.	CASTGGIYGYTF	TGTGCCAGTACTGGGGGAATCTATGGCTACACCTTC
TRBJ2-1	TRBV6-2/TRBV6-3	.	TRBD2	CASRYASGRISYNEQFF	TGTGCCAGCAGATATGCTAGCGGAAGAATCTCCTACAATGAGCAGTTCTTC
TRBJ2-1	TRBV6-5	few	.	CASSSPPGNEQFF	TGTGCCAGCAGTTCCCCCCCGGGCAATGAGCAGTTCTTC
TRBJ2-3	TRBV14	.	.	CASSQDRRDTQYF	TGTGCCAGCAGCCAAGATCGGCGCGATACGCAGTATTTT
TRBJ2-5	TRBV3-1	.	TRBD2	CASSRGLAGGPETQYF	TGTGCCAGCAGCCGGGGACTAGCGGGGGGGCCGGAGACCCAGTACTTC
TRBJ2-5	TRBV7-8	few	TRBD2	CASSLMSGGAQETQYF	TGTGCCAGCAGCTTAATGTCGGGGGGGGCCCAAGAGACCCAGTACTTC
TRBJ2-3	TRBV6-6	.	TRBD2	CASAGGGGTDTQYF	TGTGCCAGCGCGGGCGGGGGAGGCACAGATACGCAGTATTTT
TRBJ2-5	TRBV6-2/TRBV6-3	few	TRBD2	CASSAGLAGETQYF	TGTGCCAGCAGTGCGGGACTAGCGGGAGAGACCCAGTACTTC
TRBJ1-1	TRBV6-6	.	.	CASGSGVPEAFF	TGTGCCAGCGGGTCGGGGGTCCCTGAAGCTTTCTTT
TRBJ1-2	TRBV12-3/TRBV12-4	few	.	CASTPGRNFNYGYTF	TGTGCCAGCACCCCGGGACGTAACTTTAACTATGGCTACACCTTC
TRBJ1-1	TRBV12-3/TRBV12-4	.	TRBD1	CASSPGQGGYTEAFF	TGTGCCAGCAGTCCCGGACAGGGCGGGTACACTGAAGCTTTCTTT
TRBJ2-5	TRBV9	few	.	CASSVDPGEWETQYF	TGTGCCAGCAGCGTAGATCCAGGAGAATGGGAGACCCAGTACTTC
TRBJ2-7	TRBV12-3/TRBV12-4	many	TRBD1	CASSLRLQGGLGQYF	TGTGCCAGCAGTTTGAGACTCCAAGGGGGCCTGGGGCAGTACTTC
TRBJ2-7	TRBV6-6	once	TRBD1	CASSSQGASYEQYF	TGTGCCAGCAGCTCACAGGGGGCCTCCTACGAGCAGTACTTC
TRBJ2-1	TRBV5-1	.	TRBD2	CASSSGLAGGTPFNEQFF	TGCGCCAGCAGCTCGGGACTAGCGGGAGGGACCCCCTTCAATGAGCAGTTCTTC
TRBJ2-1	TRBV7-3	few	.	CASSLMESDSSYNEQFF	TGTGCCAGCAGCTTAATGGAGTCGGACAGCTCCTACAATGAGCAGTTCTTC
TRBJ2-7	TRBV12-3/TRBV12-4	few	.	CASSFERGTYEQYF	TGTGCCAGCAGTTTTGAACGGGGGACCTACGAGCAGTACTTC
TRBJ1-4	TRBV20-1	.	.	CSALSGNSLSLFF	TGCAGTGCTCTATCCGGCAATTCCCTCAGCCTGTTTTTT
TRBJ2-7	TRBV7-9	few	.	CAIAHADYEQYF	TGTGCCATTGCACACGCAGACTACGAGCAGTACTTC
TRBJ2-5	TRBV29-1	.	.	CSARLGSGETQYF	TGCAGCGCGAGGTTAGGGTCGGGGGAGACCCAGTACTTC
TRBJ2-7	TRBV15	few	TRBD1	CATSLTPGGSYEQYF	TGTGCCACCAGCCTGACGCCAGGGGGAAGCTACGAGCAGTACTTC
TRBJ2-1	TRBV10-3	.	.	CATSIEGSPYNEQFF	TGTGCCACCAGTATAGAGGGGTCTCCCTACAATGAGCAGTTCTTC
TRBJ2-1	TRBV4-3	.	TRBD2	CASSQDPAGGGYNEQFF	TGCGCCAGCAGCCAAGACCCAGCGGGAGGCGGATACAATGAGCAGTTCTTC
TRBJ2-2	TRBV4-1	few	TRBD2	CASSQDRSSGGSTGELFF	TGCGCCAGCAGCCAAGATCGAAGTAGCGGGGGGTCCACCGGGGAGCTGTTTTTT
TRBJ2-5	TRBV12-3/TRBV12-4	few	TRBD2	CASIWAGGGPRETQYF	TGTGCCAGCATCTGGGCCGGCGGGGGGCCCCGGGAGACCCAGTACTTC